This is a list of T cell receptor beta chains from one sample in a study of blood T cells in healthy people across ages. TCRdb used MiXCR to reprocess the 5' RACE reads, holding one entry per CDR3 protein. This sample has 1.5 million to 2 million distinct CDR3 sequences, with roughly a third found just once. Sequenced material: blood. The receptors were sampled from a woman aged 30 to 39 in good health. Both conserved end residues are part of each CDR3. A D gene is named only where the DNA matches it firmly. A clone size is listed for some rows: how often the clone was seen (once, few, many), or a class if it is expanded.

>TRBD1|few|TRBV5-1|TRBJ2-1
CASSPAGQGAREQFF
TGCGCCAGCAGCCCTGCTGGACAGGGGGCTCGGGAGCAGTTCTTC
>TRBD2|.|TRBV25-1|TRBJ2-5
CASMTSGTSETRYF
TGTGCCAGCATGACTAGCGGGACCTCAGAGACCCGGTACTTC
>.|.|TRBV5-1|TRBJ2-5
CASSWSGTQETQYF
TGCGCCAGCAGCTGGTCCGGGACCCAAGAGACCCAGTACTTC
>TRBD1|.|TRBV20-1|TRBJ2-5
CSAPPGQGPQETQYF
TGCAGTGCTCCGCCGGGACAGGGTCCCCAAGAGACCCAGTACTTC
>.|.|TRBV5-1|TRBJ2-5
CASSFTGLKQETQYF
TGCGCCAGCAGCTTCACAGGGCTCAAACAAGAGACCCAGTACTTC
>.|many|TRBV10-3|TRBJ2-7
CAIRKMEDYEQYF
TGTGCCATCCGGAAAATGGAGGACTACGAGCAGTACTTC
>TRBD1|few|TRBV2|TRBJ2-3
CASRGGRPDTQYF
TGTGCCAGCAGAGGGGGCAGGCCAGATACGCAGTATTTT
>.|.|TRBV5-1|TRBJ2-3
CASKKGGQTSADTQYF
TGCGCCAGCAAGAAAGGGGGCCAAACTAGCGCAGATACGCAGTATTTT
>.|.|TRBV9|TRBJ2-7
CASSAGTYSSYEQYF
TGTGCCAGCAGCGCCGGGACATATAGCTCCTACGAGCAGTACTTC
>TRBD2|many|TRBV20-1|TRBJ2-5
CSARAGGQETQYF
TGCAGTGCTAGAGCGGGGGGGCAAGAGACCCAGTACTTC
>TRBD1|.|TRBV2|TRBJ1-1
CATRDRNEAFF
TGTGCCACCCGGGACAGGAACGAGGCTTTCTTT
>TRBD1|.|TRBV15|TRBJ1-2
CATKLTGGYGYTF
TGTGCCACCAAACTGACAGGGGGCTATGGCTACACCTTC
>TRBD1|.|TRBV3-1|TRBJ2-1
CASSQNPRGLGDEQFF
TGTGCCAGCAGCCAAAATCCCAGGGGGCTTGGTGATGAGCAGTTCTTC
>.|.|TRBV5-1|TRBJ1-5
CASSLGSEQPQHF
TGCGCCAGCAGCTTAGGCAGCGAACAGCCCCAGCATTTT
>.|few|TRBV12-3/TRBV12-4|TRBJ1-1
CASSPKEPNTEAFF
TGTGCCAGCAGTCCCAAGGAACCGAACACTGAAGCTTTCTTT
>TRBD2|many|TRBV4-1|TRBJ2-3
CASSQELAGAYTDTQYF
TGCGCCAGCAGCCAAGAACTAGCGGGGGCCTACACAGATACGCAGTATTTT
>TRBD1|.|TRBV27|TRBJ1-6
CASSFRQGGDSYNSPLHF
TGTGCCAGCAGTTTCCGACAGGGGGGTGACTCCTATAATTCACCCCTCCACTTT
>.|few|TRBV12-3/TRBV12-4|TRBJ2-2
CASTLGRLAETGELFF
TGTGCCAGCACCTTGGGGAGGCTAGCCGAAACCGGGGAGCTGTTTTTT
>TRBD2|.|TRBV3-1|TRBJ2-7
CASSQAGLAGTYEQYF
TGTGCCAGCAGCCAGGCTGGACTAGCGGGAACCTACGAGCAGTACTTC
>TRBD2|.|TRBV4-2|TRBJ2-1
CAGSRGSGAYEQFF
TGTGCCGGCAGCCGAGGTAGCGGGGCCTATGAGCAGTTCTTC
>.|.|TRBV7-8|TRBJ2-1
CASTTTRGTSSYNEQFF
TGTGCCAGCACCACGACGCGGGGTACTAGCTCCTACAATGAGCAGTTCTTC
>.|.|TRBV6-5|TRBJ2-1
CASSYSIGSGGEQFF
TGTGCCAGCAGTTACTCGATAGGTTCCGGCGGTGAGCAGTTCTTC
>.|.|TRBV6-6|TRBJ1-5
CASRRRGMGDQPQHF
TGTGCCAGCAGACGACGGGGGATGGGTGATCAGCCCCAGCATTTT
>.|.|TRBV2|TRBJ2-3
CASALLDTQYF
TGTGCCAGCGCCCTTTTAGATACGCAGTATTTT
>TRBD2|.|TRBV27|TRBJ2-2
CASSPGTSGRGGELFF
TGTGCCAGCAGTCCCGGGACTAGCGGGAGGGGAGGGGAGCTGTTTTTT
>.|many|TRBV9|TRBJ2-7
CASSVGGIGEQYF
TGTGCCAGCAGCGTAGGAGGGATTGGCGAGCAGTACTTC
>.|few|TRBV5-4|TRBJ2-7
CASSSTENSYEQYF
TGTGCCAGCAGCTCGACAGAGAACTCCTACGAGCAGTACTTC
>.|.|TRBV20-1|TRBJ1-1
CSARPRGENTEAFF
TGCAGTGCTAGACCCCGGGGGGAGAACACTGAAGCTTTCTTT
>.|.|TRBV4-1|TRBJ2-3
CASSQAGGPRTDTQYF
TGCGCCAGCAGCCAAGCGGGCGGGCCGCGCACAGATACGCAGTATTTT
>.|few|TRBV5-5|TRBJ1-1
CASSFTYGNTEAFF
TGTGCCAGCAGCTTCACGTATGGGAACACTGAAGCTTTCTTT
>TRBD2|many|TRBV10-3|TRBJ2-7
CAISETSEHYEQYF
TGTGCCATCAGTGAGACTAGCGAGCACTACGAGCAGTACTTC
>TRBD2|once|TRBV3-1|TRBJ2-3
CASSPQEGLAGTTTDTQYF
TGTGCCAGCAGCCCACAGGAGGGACTAGCGGGGACAACCACAGATACGCAGTATTTT
>.|.|TRBV20-1|TRBJ2-7
CSARDRPGSGEQYF
TGCAGTGCTAGAGATCGACCGGGATCGGGCGAGCAGTACTTC
>.|.|TRBV20-1|TRBJ1-4
CSASTTGAYRSEKLFF
TGCAGTGCTAGCACCACTGGGGCCTATCGTAGTGAAAAACTGTTTTTT
>.|.|TRBV12-3/TRBV12-4|TRBJ2-2
CASSLGGGPGELFF
TGTGCCAGCAGTTTAGGGGGGGGCCCCGGGGAGCTGTTTTTT
>.|once|TRBV11-1|TRBJ2-1
CASNLGTAPLRGFF
TGTGCCAGCAACTTGGGGACGGCCCCGCTCAGGGGGTTCTTC
>.|.|TRBV2|TRBJ1-6
CASSESGSHSPLHF
TGTGCCAGCAGTGAATCGGGCAGCCATTCACCCCTCCACTTT
>.|.|TRBV5-1|TRBJ2-3
CASSDPTSTDTQYF
TGCGCCAGCAGCGACCCAACTAGCACAGATACGCAGTATTTT
>.|few|TRBV6-6|TRBJ1-3
CASSPPRRGVGGNTIYF
TGTGCCAGCAGCCCCCCTCGCAGGGGAGTTGGTGGAAACACCATATATTTT
>.|few|TRBV6-2/TRBV6-3|TRBJ2-7
CASRTTGTYEQYF
TGTGCCAGCAGGACCACAGGTACCTACGAGCAGTACTTC
>TRBD1|.|TRBV9|TRBJ1-1
CASSDTGGNTEAFF
TGTGCCAGCAGCGACACAGGGGGCAACACTGAAGCTTTCTTT
>.|.|TRBV7-6|TRBJ1-4
CASSPRAWQTNEKLFF
TGTGCCAGCAGCCCAAGGGCCTGGCAGACTAATGAAAAACTGTTTTTT
>TRBD1|.|TRBV12-3/TRBV12-4|TRBJ2-2
CASNDDRGLGTGELFF
TGTGCCAGCAACGACGACAGGGGTCTAGGCACCGGGGAGCTGTTTTTT
>.|many|TRBV27|TRBJ2-1
CASSLSLRNEQFF
TGTGCCAGCAGTTTATCCCTCCGTAATGAGCAGTTCTTC
>TRBD2|.|TRBV9|TRBJ2-5
CASSVVDRGLAGGKTQYF
TGTGCCAGCAGCGTAGTTGATAGGGGACTAGCGGGAGGAAAGACCCAGTACTTC
>.|few|TRBV12-3/TRBV12-4|TRBJ2-7
CASSLLRAPFEYEQYF
TGTGCCAGCAGTCTCCTTAGAGCCCCCTTTGAGTACGAGCAGTACTTC
>.|.|TRBV12-3/TRBV12-4|TRBJ2-7
CASSKDRFSEQYF
TGTGCCAGCAGTAAGGACCGTTTCTCGGAGCAGTACTTC
>.|.|TRBV6-5|TRBJ1-4
CASSRGPREKLFF
TGTGCCAGCAGCCGAGGGCCCCGGGAAAAACTGTTTTTT
>.|few|TRBV20-1|TRBJ1-2
CSANPTQGSYGYTF
TGCAGTGCTAACCCGACTCAGGGGAGCTATGGCTACACCTTC
>.|many|TRBV28|TRBJ2-7
CASSLERVAYEQYF
TGTGCCAGCAGTTTAGAACGGGTGGCCTACGAGCAGTACTTC
>TRBD2|many|TRBV6-6|TRBJ2-4
CASSYMAGAAKNIQYF
TGTGCCAGCAGTTACATGGCGGGAGCAGCCAAAAACATTCAGTACTTC
>.|many|TRBV6-1|TRBJ2-7
CASSLTPYVEQYF
TGTGCCAGCTCATTGACACCCTACGTGGAGCAGTACTTC